The 21 T cell receptor beta chains in this list originate from one sample, sequenced in a study of T cell repertoires in cytomegalovirus infection. In TCRdb, the reads were re-called with MiXCR into one record per CDR3 protein. The table includes hundreds of thousands of distinct CDR3 sequences, 20% to 30% detected once. The sample comprised CD8+ T cells from PBMCs. The receptors here all came from a human donor in good health (CMV status not recorded). Some clones in this sample may be carry-over from other donors' samples.

For this clonotype: A much larger clone sits a single nucleotide away, making a read error possible. The genes are TRBV7-2 and TRBJ1-5; D is uncertain. The CDR3 runs to 14 residues. The germline gives CDR1 SGHTA, CDR2 FQGNSA. In nucleotides, the CDR3 is TGTGCCAACAGCTTAGTTTGGGAGGATCAGCCCCAGCATTTT. It is translated as CANSLVWEDQPQHF.

To note about this clonotype: The junction departs from germline at one end; a sequencing error may be responsible. This rearrangement joins TRBV7-4 to TRBJ2-5, with no clear D. There are 11 residues in the CDR3. CDR1 and CDR2 (germline): SGHVT, SQSDAQ. CDR3 region: CASSFREIQYF. Written as DNA, the CDR3 is TGTGCCAGCAGCTTCAGAGAGATCCAGTACTTC.

This clonotype appeared many times. This chain connects TRBV6-2 or TRBV6-3 to TRBJ2-3; TRBD1 matches at 10 bases. The germline gives CDR1 MNHEY, CDR2 SVGEGT. The ends lost 5 bases at V and 2 bases at J; junction bases unmatched: 7. The CDR3 loop spans 16 amino acids. The CDR3 is CASSTGTGDTTDTQYF. The CDR3 coding sequence is TGTGCCAGCAGTACCGGGACAGGGGACACCACAGATACGCAGTATTTT.

The chain uses TRBV6-1 and TRBJ2-7; TRBD1 agrees at 8 bases. This CDR3 is built from 16 residues. Germline-derived CDR1 and CDR2 are MNHNS and SASEGT. Trimming cost V 3 bases and J 3 bases; bases outside gene matches: 10. The CDR3 loop reads CASSDSRRDRRYEQYF. For the CDR3, the DNA is TGTGCCAGCAGTGATAGTAGAAGGGACAGGCGCTACGAGCAGTACTTC.

This clonotype was counted at least ten times. The J gene is TRBJ2-1, the V gene TRBV28, with no clear D. The V and J ends lost 5 bases and 0 bases respectively, with 5 bases between them. CDR1 MDHEN and CDR2 SYDVKM come from the germline V gene. This CDR3 is 13 amino acids long. CDR3 protein: CASSTSSYNEQFF. CDR3 DNA: TGTGCCAGCAGTACAAGCTCCTACAATGAGCAGTTCTTC.

This chain joins TRBV7-9 and TRBJ2-7; D gene unclear. The V end lost 4 bases, the J end lost 6 bases, and 13 bases lay between the germline ends. The CDR3 extends over 13 amino acids. Germline V lookup: CDR1 SEHNR, CDR2 FQNEAQ (reference sequence). This chain's CDR3 is CASSSSPRVEQYV. The CDR3 DNA sequence: TGTGCCAGCAGCTCCTCCCCTAGGGTCGAGCAGTACGTC.

This clonotype was detected many times. The chain couples TRBV20-1 to TRBJ2-7; the match to TRBD1 covers 8 bases. V dropped 1 base and J dropped 0; count of bases not matched to a gene: 11. Germline values: CDR1 DFQATT, CDR2 SNEGSKA (reference sequence). The length of the CDR3 is 17 residues. The CDR3 spells CSARVSAEGQVSYEQYF. The CDR3 DNA reads as TGCAGTGCTAGAGTAAGCGCCGAGGGACAGGTCTCCTACGAGCAGTACTTC.

This clonotype was seen many times. V is TRBV12-5 and J is TRBJ2-3, with 8 bases that match TRBD2. This CDR3 is built from 18 residues. Germline assignment: CDR1 LGHNT and CDR2 FRNRAP. V was pared by 0 bases and J by 4 bases, with 12 bases of the junction left unmatched. The CDR3 DNA sequence: TGTGCTAGTGGTTTGGTACGAGTTCCAGCGGGGGCCCCAGATACGCAGTATTTT. This gives the protein CASGLVRVPAGAPDTQYF.

Remarks on this clonotype: A junction boundary mismatches the germline segment, possibly from a read error. The chain has TRBV5-1 and TRBJ2-4, with D unclear. In germline, CDR1 is SGHRS, CDR2 YFSETQ. This CDR3 is built from 9 residues. The chain's CDR3 is CASSLEVEF. CDR3 nucleotide sequence: TGCGCCAGCAGCTTGGAGGTGGAGTTC. The full variable domain, its missing parts supplied by reference TRBV5-1 and TRBJ2-4, is KAGVTQTPRYLIKTRGQQVTLSCSPISGHRSVSWYQQTPGQGLQFLFEYFSETQRNKGNFPGRFSGRQFSNSRSEMNVSTLELGDSALYLCASSLEVEFGAGTRLSVL.

This clonotype has a count of ten or more. The V call is TRBV7-9, the J call TRBJ2-2, with TRBD1 identical over 10 bases. CDR3 length: 17 amino acids. After removal of 4 bases from V and 2 bases from J, the junction contained 7 bases not matched to a gene. Per germline, CDR1 SEHNR and CDR2 FQNEAQ (reference sequence). The CDR3 spells CASSSGQGVTNTGELFF. CDR3 coding DNA: TGTGCCAGCAGCTCAGGACAGGGGGTGACCAACACCGGGGAGCTGTTTTTT.

This clonotype turned up a few times. The CDR3 bases are TGTGCCAGCAGCATCGACGACAGGGATGCGGCTCGTGAAGCTTTCTTT. This sequence encodes CASSIDDRDAAREAFF. The chain links TRBV7-9 to TRBJ1-1; 7 bases fit TRBD1. Per germline, CDR1 SEHNR and CDR2 FQNEAQ (reference sequence). This CDR3 is built from 16 residues. The junction had 16 bases not matched to a gene; V was cut back by 5 bases and J by 7 bases.

The CDR3 protein is CASSYKGIYEQYV. As DNA, the CDR3 is TGTGCCAGCAGTTACAAGGGGATCTACGAGCAGTACGTC. The rearrangement uses TRBV6-2 or TRBV6-3 and TRBJ2-7, with D possibly matching TRBD1 (5 bases). The CDR3 runs 13 residues. Germline CDR1 and CDR2: MNHEY and SVGEGT. V was clipped by 2 bases and J by 3 bases, with 8 bases between them.

At least ten counts were recorded for this clonotype. The chain recombines TRBV7-8 with TRBJ2-1; 8 nucleotides match TRBD2. Trimming at V came to 2 bases and at J to 0 bases, leaving 9 bases not matched to a gene. Looked up from germline, CDR1 is SGHVS and CDR2 is FQNEAQ. The CDR3 covers 18 residues. CDR3 amino acids: CASSLFASGRSSYNEQFF. The DNA of the CDR3 is TGTGCCAGCAGCTTATTTGCTAGCGGGCGCAGCTCCTACAATGAGCAGTTCTTC. The variable domain in full, with the rest retrieved from reference TRBV7-8 and TRBJ2-1, is GAGVSQSPRYKVAKRGQDVALRCDPISGHVSLFWYQQALGQGPEFLTYFQNEAQLDKSGLPSDRFFAERPEGSVSTLKIQRTQQEDSAVYLCASSLFASGRSSYNEQFFGPGTRLTVL.

The chain has TRBV5-1 and TRBJ1-1; D is unresolved. V was clipped by 2 bases and J by 0 bases, with 8 bases between them. Germline V gene data show CDR1 as SGHRS and CDR2 as YFSETQ. CDR3 length: 14 amino acids. CDR3 amino acids: CASSFWGLNTEAFF. The CDR3 region has the DNA TGCGCCAGCAGCTTCTGGGGTTTGAACACTGAAGCTTTCTTT.

V gene TRBV20-1 combines with J gene TRBJ1-5; 8 nucleotides agree with TRBD1. The ends lost 5 bases at V and 1 base at J; junction bases unmatched: 10. The germline V gene has CDR1 DFQATT and CDR2 SNEGSKA (reference sequence). This CDR3 has 16 residues. DNA for the CDR3: TGCAGTGCTGGATTGACAGGGGCGGGGAGCAATCAGCCCCAGCATTTT. This sequence encodes CSAGLTGAGSNQPQHF.

The sample holds many counts of this clonotype. The rearrangement uses TRBV7-2 and TRBJ2-1, with D uncertain. CDR1 and CDR2 from the germline V gene are SGHTA and FQGNSA. V shed 1 base and J shed 2 bases, with 15 bases lying between them. CDR3 length: 17 amino acids. The chain's CDR3 is CASSLVSSGPPYNEQFF. For the CDR3, the DNA is TGTGCCAGCAGCTTAGTATCTAGTGGGCCCCCCTACAATGAGCAGTTCTTC. Using reference TRBV7-2 and TRBJ2-1 for the parts outside the CDR3, the full variable domain is GAGVSQSPSNKVTEKGKDVELRCDPISGHTALYWYRQSLGQGLEFLIYFQGNSAPDKSGLPSDRFSAERTGGSVSTLTIQRTQQEDSAVYLCASSLVSSGPPYNEQFFGPGTRLTVL.

The chain is built from TRBV6-2 or TRBV6-3 and TRBJ1-1; 8 nucleotides match TRBD1. The V gene's germline CDR1 is MNHEY and CDR2 SVGEGT. The junction had 4 bases not matched to a gene; V was cut back by 6 bases and J by 7 bases. The CDR3 sequence is 12 residues long. CDR3 in DNA: TGTGCCAGCAGCACAGGGGGGATTGAAGCTTTCTTT. Translated, it gives CASSTGGIEAFF.

The J gene is TRBJ2-6, the V gene TRBV25-1; TRBD1 matches at 8 bases. The CDR3 runs 16 residues. Trimming took 7 bases from V and 5 from J; bases not matched to a gene: 10. Germline-derived CDR1 and CDR2 are MGHDK and SYGVNS. For the CDR3, the DNA is TGTGCCAGCACCCTCTCCAGGGGGCATAGGGCCAACGTCCTGACTTTC. Translating it yields CASTLSRGHRANVLTF.

This clonotype showed up many times. The CDR3 loop is CASSITGGRYGYTF. The DNA for the CDR3 is TGTGCCAGCAGCATTACAGGGGGTCGGTATGGCTACACCTTC. The rearrangement joins TRBV7-9 to TRBJ1-2; 8 nucleotides match TRBD1. There are 14 residues in the CDR3. Germline V gives CDR1 SEHNR, CDR2 FQNEAQ (reference sequence). With V trimmed by 5 bases and J by 5 bases, 7 bases remained unmatched.

There are many counts of this clonotype. The CDR3 spells CASSLYPLGQGNEQYF. CDR3 nucleotides: TGTGCCAGCAGCTTATACCCTCTGGGACAGGGGAACGAGCAGTACTTC. The chain carries TRBV7-2 and TRBJ2-7; 10 positions agree with TRBD1. Germline assignment: CDR1 SGHTA and CDR2 FQGNSA. This CDR3 region has 16 residues. V lost 2 bases to trimming and J lost 5 bases; unmatched junction nucleotides: 9.

This clonotype was counted at least ten times. V gene TRBV7-3 combines with J gene TRBJ2-1, with 10 bases aligning to TRBD1. The germline CDR1 and CDR2 sequences are SGHTA and FQGTGA. This CDR3 has 16 amino acids. Trimming cost V 4 bases and J 2 bases; bases outside gene matches: 5. In DNA, the CDR3 is TGTGCCAGCAGCTCTGCCGGGACAGGGGCCTACAATGAGCAGTTCTTC. It specifies CASSSAGTGAYNEQFF. Variable domain in full (rest from reference TRBV7-3 and TRBJ2-1): GAGVSQTPSNKVTEKGKYVELRCDPISGHTALYWYRQSLGQGPEFLIYFQGTGAADDSGLPNDRFFAVRPEGSVSTLKIQRTERGDSAVYLCASSSAGTGAYNEQFFGPGTRLTVL.